This T cell receptor beta chain was sequenced during a study of regulatory T cells in long-lasting Graves disease. Construction of TCR beta libraries relied on iRepertoire HTBI primers and on Arm-PCR targeting CDR3 regions. MiXCR was run by TCRdb on the multiplex PCR reads, yielding one entry per CDR3 protein. The sample lists 360,000 or so distinct CDR3 sequences; 16% were seen once. There are 14 residues in the CDR3. V dropped 0 bases and J dropped 7 bases, with 12 bases sitting between them. Germline CDR1 and CDR2: LGHNA and YNFKEQ. Noted time point: newly diagnosed GD, antithyroid drugs for less than 3 months. PBMCs were the source of the RNA used for TCR sequencing. The same sample was also studied in work on T cells in Graves' hyperthyroidism and ophthalmopathy.

The material sequenced was peripheral blood mononuclear cells (PBMCs), taken at new diagnosis, from a patient treated with antithyroid drugs. The receptor was isolated from a middle-aged man with Graves disease. The chain couples TRBV4-2 to TRBJ1-2; a weak D match, TRBD1 (5 bases). DNA for the CDR3: TGTGCCAGCAGCCAAGATTTCAGGGTTCTTGGCTACACCTTC. Amino acids: CASSQDFRVLGYTF.